This entry lists 29 T cell receptor beta chains sequenced from one sample in a study of early T cells in non-severe SARS-CoV-2 infection. TCRdb reprocessed the 5' RACE reads with MiXCR, giving one entry per CDR3 protein. This sample has about 43,000 distinct CDR3 sequences, with 11% found just once. The material sequenced was whole blood. These TCRs come from an adult who was a healthcare worker with PCR-confirmed SARS-CoV-2 infection or an uninfected control (not recorded which).

This clonotype was seen repeatedly, ten times or more. This sequence joins TRBV13 and TRBJ1-3, with TRBD1 matching 12 bases. V shed 6 bases, J shed 6 bases, and the junction held 6 bases outside the gene matches. CDR3 size: 15 residues. Germline V gene data show CDR1 as PRHDT and CDR2 as FYEKMQ (reference sequence). The CDR3 sequence is CASRSRDRGPNTIYF. CDR3 sequence (DNA): TGTGCCAGCAGGAGCCGGGACAGGGGGCCAAACACCATATATTTT.

This clonotype was detected ten times or more. At one boundary the junction diverges from the germline segment, which might be a read error. J is TRBJ2-6 and V is TRBV6-2 or TRBV6-3; D perhaps matches TRBD1 (5 bases). CDR3 length: 16 residues. CDR1 and CDR2 (germline): MNHEY, SVGEGT. The CDR3 here is CASSYSPLSGANVLIF. DNA of the CDR3: TGTGCCAGCAGTTACTCCCCTTTGTCTGGGGCCAACGTCCTGATTTTC.

At least ten counts were recorded for this clonotype. The chain is built from TRBV6-2 or TRBV6-3 and TRBJ2-1, with 12 nucleotides matching TRBD2. Germline CDR1 reads MNHEY; CDR2 reads SVGEGT. The V gene end was trimmed by 0 bases and the J gene end by 9 bases; junction bases not matched to a gene: 3. The CDR3 consists of 15 residues. CDR3 amino acids: CASSYSGTSGFEQFF. The CDR3 DNA reads TGTGCCAGCAGTTACTCGGGGACTAGCGGGTTTGAGCAGTTCTTC.

About this clonotype: A read error may be the cause here, since a much bigger clone is one base away. This chain links TRBV29-1 with TRBJ2-1; D gene unclear. This CDR3 has 10 residues. Germline V CDR1 and CDR2: SQVTM, ANQGSEA. The CDR3 nucleotides read TGCAGCGCTGAAGACAATGAGCAGTTCTTC. Translating it yields CSAEDNEQFF.

The J gene is TRBJ2-7, the V gene TRBV5-6; 9 nucleotides line up with TRBD1. V lost 4 bases to trimming and J lost 3 bases; unmatched junction nucleotides: 17. This CDR3 is built from 18 residues. Germline V CDR1 and CDR2: SGHDT, YYEEEE. CDR3 coding DNA: TGTGCCAGCAGCACGGGACAGGGTTATCCCCCGACCTTCTACGAGCAGTACTTC. Translating gives CASSTGQGYPPTFYEQYF.

This chain connects TRBV19 to TRBJ1-4, with D perhaps TRBD1 (5 bases). Germline V gene data show CDR1 as LNHDA and CDR2 as SQIVND (reference sequence). V lost 8 bases and J lost 5, with 18 bases in between. The CDR3 is 15 amino acids. The CDR3 DNA sequence: TGTGCCAGTTGGGATTTGAACAGGCGGAATGAAAAACTGTTTTTT. Translating gives CASWDLNRRNEKLFF. The variable domain in full, with the rest retrieved from reference TRBV19 and TRBJ1-4, is DGGITQSPKYLFRKEGQNVTLSCEQNLNHDAMYWYRQDPGQGLRLIYYSQIVNDFQKGDIAEGYSVSREKKESFPLTVTSAQKNPTAFYLCASWDLNRRNEKLFFGSGTQLSVL.

The chain recombines TRBV4-3 with TRBJ1-1; D unclear. V was cut by 6 bases and J by 8 bases, with 10 bases left in between. The CDR3 is made up of 11 amino acids. Germline CDR1 reads LGHNA; CDR2 reads YSLEER. The CDR3 coding sequence is TGCGCCAGCAGGCGTGGGAGAGAAGCTTTCTTT. Its protein product is CASRRGREAFF.

This clonotype was picked up many times. This chain joins TRBV30 and TRBJ1-1, with a weak D call TRBD1 (5 bases). The V and J ends lost 3 bases and 0 bases respectively, with 8 bases between them. The CDR3 is 13 residues long. Germline lookup yields CDR1 GTSNPN and CDR2 SVGIG (reference sequence). For the CDR3, the DNA is TGTGCCTGGAGAAGGACACTGAACACTGAAGCTTTCTTT. Translation: CAWRRTLNTEAFF.

This clonotype appeared a few times. At one end, the junction sequence differs from germline, possibly due to a read error. V gene TRBV4-2 combines with J gene TRBJ1-2, with 9 bases that match TRBD1. CDR3 length equals 19 residues. Germline V CDR1 and CDR2: LGHNA, YNFKEQ. CDR3 DNA: TGTGTCAGCAGCCAAGACGAGTCCCGGGACAGGGTCCGGGTCTATGGCTACACCTTC. It encodes CVSSQDESRDRVRVYGYTF.

This clonotype appeared a few times. This chain uses TRBV5-1 with TRBJ2-7, with 7 bases identical to TRBD2. Germline V gives CDR1 SGHRS, CDR2 YFSETQ. J lost 7 bases, V lost 0 bases, and 4 bases had no gene match. This CDR3 has 13 residues. CDR3 nucleotide sequence: TGCGCCAGCAGCTTGGCTGGGAGGGCTGAGCAGTACTTC. Residues: CASSLAGRAEQYF.

This clonotype was found many times. V gene TRBV5-1 combines with J gene TRBJ2-1, with a possible D match to TRBD1 (6 bases). V lost 0 bases, J lost 7 bases, and 11 bases lay in between. The CDR3 contains 14 residues. The germline V gene has CDR1 SGHRS and CDR2 YFSETQ. Here the CDR3 DNA reads TGCGCCAGCAGCTTGGTGTCAGGGGCTAATGAGCAGTTCTTC. This encodes CASSLVSGANEQFF.

This clonotype appeared once. The rearrangement links TRBV7-8 to TRBJ2-4; D unclear. The V and J ends lost 5 bases and 5 bases respectively, with 10 bases between them. This CDR3 is 13 amino acids long. The V gene's germline CDR1 is SGHVS and CDR2 FQNEAQ. The CDR3 reads CASSAPVQNIQYF. In DNA, the CDR3 is TGTGCCAGCAGCGCCCCAGTGCAAAACATTCAGTACTTC.

This clonotype was counted only a few times. The chain has TRBV5-1 and TRBJ2-3, with 8 bases fitting TRBD2. The CDR3 loop spans 16 amino acids. Trimming took 0 bases from V and 8 from J; bases not matched to a gene: 11. Germline loops: CDR1 SGHRS, CDR2 YFSETQ. The CDR3 DNA reads TGCGCCAGCAGCTTGGCGAGCGGGGGCCCCCATGGTACGCAGTATTTT. Protein: CASSLASGGPHGTQYF.

The chain links TRBV6-6 to TRBJ1-5, with D possibly TRBD1 on 5 matching bases. The CDR3 has 17 residues. The ends were cut back, 4 bases at V and 3 bases at J, with 19 bases in the middle. CDR1 and CDR2 from the germline V gene are MNHNY and SVGAGI (reference sequence). CDR3 amino acids: CASSFPPGQGPNQPQHF. The CDR3 DNA reads as TGTGCCAGCAGTTTTCCCCCTGGGCAGGGCCCCAATCAGCCCCAGCATTTT.

This clonotype was recorded at least ten times. V usage is TRBV30 and J usage is TRBJ2-2; D call uncertain. The CDR3 runs to 13 residues. Germline CDR1 reads GTSNPN; CDR2 reads SVGIG (reference sequence). The V and J ends lost 1 base and 4 bases respectively, with 7 bases between them. CDR3 DNA: TGTGCCTGGAGTGCTCACCCCACCGGGGAGCTGTTTTTT. Protein: CAWSAHPTGELFF.

The genes are TRBV7-8 and TRBJ1-5, with TRBD1 identical over 8 bases. This CDR3 has 14 residues. Germline CDR1 is SGHVS and CDR2 is FQNEAQ. The V gene end was trimmed by 5 bases and the J gene end by 3 bases; junction bases not matched to a gene: 3. The CDR3 DNA sequence: TGTGCCAGCAGCCTGGACAGGGCCAATCAGCCCCAGCATTTT. Protein product: CASSLDRANQPQHF.

This chain uses TRBV19 with TRBJ1-5; 8 nucleotides line up with TRBD1. Trimming took 9 bases from V and 6 from J; bases not matched to a gene: 7. Germline V gene data show CDR1 as LNHDA and CDR2 as SQIVND (reference sequence). The CDR3 runs 13 residues. The CDR3, as DNA: TGTGCCAGCAGGGGGCCAGTCGGTCAGCCCCAGCATTTT. It is translated as CASRGPVGQPQHF.

The V call is TRBV5-1, the J call TRBJ2-3, with TRBD1 as a possible D gene (6 bases). V lost 0 bases, J lost 2 bases, and 13 bases lay in between. The CDR3 runs to 16 residues. Germline values: CDR1 SGHRS, CDR2 YFSETQ. This CDR3 is CASSLVRQGITDTQYF. CDR3 DNA sequence: TGCGCCAGCAGCTTGGTTCGGCAGGGGATCACAGATACGCAGTATTTT.

This clonotype was seen more than once but under ten times. This chain connects TRBV6-6 to TRBJ2-5; D uncertain. Trimming cost V 0 bases and J 2 bases, with 19 bases left between them. The CDR3 sequence is 18 residues long. Germline V CDR1 and CDR2: MNHNY, SVGAGI (reference sequence). CDR3 in DNA: TGTGCCAGCAGTTACTCGTCGACCCGGGCTGGGAATCAAGAGACCCAGTACTTC. Protein: CASSYSSTRAGNQETQYF.

This clonotype came up a few times. This chain connects TRBV7-2 to TRBJ2-5, with D possibly TRBD1 on 6 matching bases. The germline CDR1 and CDR2 sequences are SGHTA and FQGNSA. The CDR3 runs 15 residues. Trimming cost V 2 bases and J 1 base, with 11 bases left between them. Here the CDR3 reads CASSLTLTGQETQYF. The DNA for the CDR3 is TGTGCCAGCAGCTTAACGTTGACAGGCCAAGAGACCCAGTACTTC.

This rearrangement joins TRBV29-1 to TRBJ2-7; the match to TRBD1 covers 10 bases. The CDR3 sequence is 13 residues long. Germline-derived CDR1 and CDR2 are SQVTM and ANQGSEA. The V segment lost 7 bases and the J segment 4 bases; nucleotides outside the gene matches: 7. The CDR3 here is CSARQGASYEQYF. The CDR3 DNA is TGCAGCGCTAGACAGGGGGCGTCTTACGAGCAGTACTTC.

This clonotype turned up a few times. V usage is TRBV15 and J usage is TRBJ2-7; a weak D match, TRBD1 (5 bases). Trimming took 4 bases from V and 1 from J, leaving 14 bases between them. CDR3 size: 15 residues. Germline V lookup: CDR1 LNHNV, CDR2 YYDKDF (reference sequence). The CDR3 region is CATSTSPDRSYEQYF. The DNA for the CDR3 is TGTGCCACCAGCACCAGCCCCGACAGATCCTACGAGCAGTACTTC.

This clonotype appeared a few times. This chain connects TRBV6-5 to TRBJ1-1; D may be TRBD1 (6 bases). Trimming left V 4 bases short and J 7 bases short, with 19 bases between. Germline V lookup: CDR1 MNHEY, CDR2 SVGAGI. The CDR3 spans 15 residues. CDR3 loop: CASSFYGGRRGEAFF. The CDR3 nucleotides are TGTGCCAGCAGTTTTTATGGCGGCCGCAGGGGTGAAGCTTTCTTT.

This clonotype was seen at least ten times. The chain joins TRBV5-5 to TRBJ2-2, with a weak D call TRBD1 (7 bases). Trimming pared 5 bases from V and 1 base from J, leaving 15 bases between. The CDR3 contains 16 residues. Germline V gives CDR1 SGHKS, CDR2 YYEKEE (reference sequence). The CDR3 DNA reads as TGTGCCAGCAGAACCAACAGGGGAGGGAACACCGGGGAGCTGTTTTTT. Translated: CASRTNRGGNTGELFF. Together with reference TRBV5-5 and TRBJ2-2, the CDR3 gives the full variable domain: DAGVTQSPTHLIKTRGQQVTLRCSPISGHKSVSWYQQVLGQGPQFIFQYYEKEERGRGNFPDRFSARQFPNYSSELNVNALLLGDSALYLCASRTNRGGNTGELFFGEGSRLTVL.

This clonotype was counted ten times or more. The J gene is TRBJ2-7, the V gene TRBV20-1; 8 bases agree with TRBD2. The germline CDR1 and CDR2 sequences are DFQATT and SNEGSKA (reference sequence). The V gene end was trimmed by 6 bases and the J gene end by 3 bases; junction bases not matched to a gene: 10. This CDR3 is built from 14 residues. The CDR3 reads CSADGREGGYEQYF. The CDR3 coding sequence is TGCAGTGCCGACGGCCGGGAGGGGGGCTACGAGCAGTACTTC.

Many counts were recorded for this clonotype. The gene calls are TRBV5-1 and TRBJ1-6; 7 positions agree with TRBD1. Trimming cost V 3 bases and J 0 bases; bases outside gene matches: 6. The CDR3 is 17 amino acids. Germline V gene lookup returns CDR1 SGHRS and CDR2 YFSETQ. CDR3 in DNA: TGCGCCAGCAGCTCGAGACAGGGAAGCTCCTATAATTCACCCCTCCACTTT. This translates into CASSSRQGSSYNSPLHF.

Many counts were recorded for this clonotype. The V and J genes are TRBV9 and TRBJ1-3, with D hard to call. The CDR3 length is 14 residues. V dropped 0 bases and J dropped 7 bases, with 11 bases sitting between them. Germline V CDR1 and CDR2: SGDLS, YYNGEE. The CDR3 region is CASSVEPASNTIYF. Here the CDR3 DNA reads TGTGCCAGCAGCGTAGAACCCGCATCGAACACCATATATTTT.

This chain connects TRBV7-2 to TRBJ1-2, with a possible D match to TRBD1 (5 bases). CDR3 length: 11 residues. The V end was cut by 10 bases, the J end by 4 bases, with 10 bases between. Looked up from germline, CDR1 is SGHTA and CDR2 is FQGNSA. As DNA, the CDR3 is TGTGCCACTACAGGTGCCTATGGCTACACCTTC. Encoded protein: CATTGAYGYTF.

At least ten counts were recorded for this clonotype. The rearrangement joins TRBV19 to TRBJ1-2, with 9 bases matching TRBD1. CDR1 is LNHDA, CDR2 SQIVND, per germline (reference sequence). The length of the CDR3 is 16 residues. V shed 3 bases and J 8 bases; nucleotides not matched to a gene: 13. CDR3: CASSMVADRGTGGYTF. For the CDR3, the DNA is TGTGCCAGTAGTATGGTCGCGGACAGGGGAACGGGAGGCTACACCTTC.